This record covers a single T cell receptor (beta chain). Its recognized antigen is unknown. Per-base quality was not reported, and no clone a single base away is much larger than it. The data belong to a study of T-cell memory formation after mild COVID-19 (dated by TCRdb to 2020 to 2023). About the full investigation: TCR sequence clusters from the two donors were found to be largely donor specific. In a couple of donors, T-cell clones that expanded and contracted after mild COVID-19 were followed by sequencing TCRalpha and TCRbeta repertoires longitudinally. The cohort comprised two young, previously healthy adult volunteers, one female and one male. Findings and caveats that apply to the study as a whole: SARS-CoV-2 specificity was not confirmed for the second-wave clones peaking on day 37. Contracting CD4+ clones were located mainly in the CM and EM memory subsets, whereas CD8+ clones were found to be enriched in EMRA. Only two mild cases were covered by the study, and larger cohorts that include severe cases with pre-infection samples were considered necessary. Clones that contracted from day 15 to 85 showed balanced CD4/CD8 phenotypes, whereas a second wave of clones that expanded from day 15 to 37 leaned towards CD4+. Some responding clones were found in pre-infection memory, which suggests that pre-existing cross-reactive memory T cells took part in the SARS-CoV-2 response.

CDR1 and CDR2 are read off the germline V gene (reference sequence) as SEHNR and FQNEAQ. From the cysteine through the phenylalanine, the CDR3 covers 13 amino acids. Only the CDR3 portion is preserved as DNA: 39 bases, with reading frame beginning at the first base. After removal of 10 bases from V and 3 bases from J, the junction retains 3 bases not matched to a gene. This sample was sequenced with an Illumina NovaSeq 6000. TCRalpha and TCRbeta cDNA libraries were constructed by 5'RACE with constant-segment primers, with sample barcodes and unique molecular identifiers being introduced. RNA was extracted from every sample with Trizol reagent. Libraries were amplified in two PCR steps, with a second sample barcode and Illumina TruSeq adapters added in the second step. Libraries were sequenced on an Illumina NovaSeq with 2 x 150 bp paired-end reads. Turning to the authors' computational methods: Demultiplexing of reads and collapsing into UMI-guided consensus sequences were performed with migec v1.2.7. Using mixcr v2.1.11, the UMI consensuses were aligned to TRA and TRB V and J templates and assembled into clonotypes. Expanded or contracted clonotypes were those called significant by both edgeR and NoisET, with noise models trained on biological replicates. For edgeR calls, the cutoffs were a false discovery rate-adjusted p below 0.01 and a log2 fold-change threshold of 1. As an exploratory analysis of dynamics, max-normalized trajectories of the 1000 most abundant clonotypes were examined by PCA with hierarchical clustering. Each responding clone was given a CD4 or CD8 phenotype based on the CD4+ and CD8+ repertoires, which had been sequenced separately. TCRdb applied fastp at Q25 and MiXCR to the public reads, then kept only in-frame beta chains. Every entry covers one CDR3 protein and lists the most common genes and DNA from its rows. These V and J calls rely on TCRdb rather than the paper's analysis. This sample holds hundreds of thousands of distinct CDR3 sequences; approximately 15% were observed only once. The ten largest account for 2.1% of the sample.

Ficoll-Paque density gradient centrifugation was used to isolate PBMCs. The sequence is built from TRBV7-9 and TRBJ1-3; TRBD1 matches 10 bases in the middle. Sequenced input: PBMCs or a T cell subset sorted from them (not recorded which). The TCR comes from an adult woman who had mild COVID-19 (a few samples of this study predate the infection). The sample titles of this study are shuffled in the database, so cell type and time point are left out; the donor was told from shared clones. The sequenced DNA is TGTGCCACCAGGACAGGGGGTGGAAACACCATATATTTT. The encoded protein is CATRTGGGNTIYF.